These 29 T cell receptor beta chains came from one sample sequenced in a study of response to subunit inactivated influenza vaccine. TCRdb reprocessed the RT-PCR reads with MiXCR, giving one entry per CDR3 protein. The sample gives over 750,000 distinct CDR3 sequences, approximately 22% of which show up once; about a tenth is in the top ten. Material: PBMCs from blood, obtained roughly 5 days after vaccination. The receptors shown here come from a man in his fifties or sixties who received an inactivated influenza vaccine.

This clonotype was seen more than once but under ten times. The V and J genes are TRBV12-3 or TRBV12-4 and TRBJ1-2, with no clear D. The germline V and J ends were trimmed by 6 bases and 4 bases, with 9 bases remaining between them. There are 12 residues in the CDR3. The CDR3 coding sequence is TGTGCCAGCAGCGACGGAGGCTATGGCTACACCTTC. This gives the protein CASSDGGYGYTF.

The rearrangement links TRBV6-1 to TRBJ2-7; 7 bases agree with TRBD2. This CDR3 comprises 15 residues. The germline CDR1 and CDR2 sequences are MNHNS and SASEGT. The trim removed 5 bases at V and 1 base at J, leaving 8 bases unmatched. CDR3 nucleotides: TGTGCCAGCAGTCCCGGGATGGGGGGGTCCTACGAGCAGTACTTC. Residues: CASSPGMGGSYEQYF.

This clonotype was found a few times. DNA of the CDR3: TGTGCCACCAGCAGAGAAGGCAGGGTGAACACTGAAGCTTTCTTT. Translated: CATSREGRVNTEAFF. The genes are TRBV15 and TRBJ1-1; tentatively, D is TRBD1 (5 bases). The ends were cut back, 0 bases at V and 0 bases at J, with 8 bases in the middle. Germline CDR1 is LNHNV and CDR2 is YYDKDF (reference sequence). CDR3 length: 15 residues.

This clonotype was detected only a few times. The chain carries TRBV15 and TRBJ2-7; D gene ambiguous. CDR3 size: 13 residues. Deletions cut 1 base from V and 4 bases from J, with 8 bases between. Per the germline V gene, CDR1 is LNHNV and CDR2 is YYDKDF (reference sequence). This chain's CDR3 is CATSRVLRYEQYF. DNA for the CDR3: TGTGCCACCAGCAGAGTCCTTCGTTACGAGCAGTACTTC.

The rearrangement links TRBV25-1 to TRBJ2-1; 12 bases agree with TRBD1. The CDR3 covers 15 residues. Trimming took 2 bases from V and 8 from J; bases not matched to a gene: 4. CDR1 MGHDK and CDR2 SYGVNS come from the germline V gene. CDR3 amino acids: CASSEPGTGGYEQFF. CDR3 nucleotide sequence: TGTGCCAGCAGTGAACCCGGGACAGGGGGCTATGAGCAGTTCTTC.

This clonotype was seen only a few times. The rearrangement uses TRBV9 and TRBJ2-3; possible D gene TRBD1, 7 bases. This CDR3 comprises 13 residues. Trimming pared 7 bases from V and 1 base from J, leaving 10 bases between. Germline V gene lookup returns CDR1 SGDLS and CDR2 YYNGEE. CDR3 protein: CASGRGGTDTQYF. The CDR3 DNA sequence: TGTGCCAGCGGCAGGGGGGGCACAGATACGCAGTATTTT. Filled out from reference TRBV9 and TRBJ2-3, the complete variable domain reads DSGVTQTPKHLITATGQRVTLRCSPRSGDLSVYWYQQSLDQGLQFLIQYYNGEERAKGNILERFSAQQFPDLHSELNLSSLELGDSALYFCASGRGGTDTQYFGPGTRLTVL.

This chain connects TRBV12-3 or TRBV12-4 to TRBJ1-2, with a tentative D call TRBD1 (6 bases). The ends were cut back, 6 bases at V and 8 bases at J, with 16 bases in the middle. There are 13 residues in the CDR3. The CDR3 here is CASSQDRIGGYTF. CDR3 DNA: TGTGCCAGCAGCCAGGACAGAATCGGCGGCTACACCTTC.

J is TRBJ1-1 and V is TRBV28; maybe TRBD1 (5 bases). Germline V gene data show CDR1 as MDHEN and CDR2 as SYDVKM. Trimming cost V 3 bases and J 4 bases, with 9 bases left between them. This CDR3 is built from 13 residues. Written as DNA, the CDR3 is TGTGCCAGCAGTTTGATAAGGGGCACTGAAGCTTTCTTT. Amino acids: CASSLIRGTEAFF.

This clonotype showed up many times. The chain joins TRBV20-1 to TRBJ2-7, with 7 positions matching TRBD1. This CDR3 is built from 14 residues. Germline lookup yields CDR1 DFQATT and CDR2 SNEGSKA (reference sequence). Trimming at V came to 5 bases and at J to 7 bases, leaving 14 bases not matched to a gene. The CDR3 sequence is CSAWTNRGKDEQYF. The CDR3 region has the DNA TGCAGTGCTTGGACGAACAGGGGAAAAGATGAGCAGTACTTC.

At least ten counts were recorded for this clonotype. The V and J genes are TRBV9 and TRBJ2-5; D unclear. This CDR3 is 14 amino acids long. Trimming removed 4 bases at V and 2 bases at J, with 12 bases between. CDR1 and CDR2 (germline): SGDLS, YYNGEE. CDR3 nucleotide sequence: TGTGCCAGCAGCCCCCGGACGGCGCAAGAGACCCAGTACTTC. It encodes CASSPRTAQETQYF.

The J gene is TRBJ2-5, the V gene TRBV20-1, with D maybe TRBD2 (6 bases). This CDR3 has 12 amino acids. V gave up 6 bases and J gave up 5 bases, with 13 bases separating them. Germline V lookup: CDR1 DFQATT, CDR2 SNEGSKA (reference sequence). The CDR3 is CSARLDRETQYF. Here the CDR3 DNA reads TGCAGTGCACGACTAGATCGGGAGACCCAGTACTTC.

The V and J genes are TRBV6-5 and TRBJ2-2; unclear D gene. This CDR3 is built from 12 residues. Looked up from germline, CDR1 is MNHEY and CDR2 is SVGAGI. Trimming removed 7 bases from V and 3 bases from J, with 6 bases in between. The CDR3 bases are TGTGCCAGCAACGTCGACACCGGGGAGCTGTTTTTT. This translates into CASNVDTGELFF.

Remarks on this clonotype: A read error is possible here, since a much larger clone lies one base away. The chain is built from TRBV28 and TRBJ2-1; 7 bases line up with TRBD1. The germline V gene has CDR1 MDHEN and CDR2 SYDVKM. This CDR3 has 12 amino acids. The CDR3 coding sequence is TGTGCCAGCGGTGTATTACAGGGGTTCCTCACCTTC. Translation gives CASGVLQGFLTF. The full variable domain, in which reference TRBV28 and TRBJ2-1 provide the parts outside the CDR3, is DVKVTQSSRYLVKRTGEKVFLECVQDMDHENMFWYRQDPGLGLRLIYFSYDVKMKEKGDIPEGYSVSREKKERFSLILESASTNQTSMYLCASGVLQGFLTFGPGTRLTVL.

There are a few counts of this clonotype. The chain links TRBV20-1 to TRBJ2-5; no firm D call. The CDR3 runs to 11 residues. The germline V and J ends were trimmed by 2 bases and 5 bases, with 6 bases remaining between them. The germline V gene has CDR1 DFQATT and CDR2 SNEGSKA (reference sequence). The CDR3 sequence is CSARFFETQYF. For the CDR3, the DNA is TGCAGTGCTAGATTTTTTGAGACCCAGTACTTC.

V and J are TRBV20-1 and TRBJ2-1; 7 bases line up with TRBD2. The germline V gene has CDR1 DFQATT and CDR2 SNEGSKA (reference sequence). This CDR3 spans 17 amino acids. V lost 0 bases and J lost 3; bases outside the gene matches: 11. The CDR3 spells CSARDWLAGVIYNEQFF. CDR3 bases: TGCAGTGCTAGAGATTGGTTGGCGGGAGTAATCTACAATGAGCAGTTCTTC.

The CDR3 loop is CSVEDDSYEQYF. The CDR3 nucleotides read TGCAGCGTTGAGGACGACTCCTACGAGCAGTACTTC. The chain recombines TRBV29-1 with TRBJ2-7; D gene uncertain. Germline V lookup: CDR1 SQVTM, CDR2 ANQGSEA. With 3 bases removed from V and 0 bases from J, the gap between germline ends came to 6 bases. This CDR3 spans 12 amino acids.

Only a few counts were recorded for this clonotype. The rearrangement links TRBV5-1 to TRBJ2-7; D might be TRBD1 (6 bases). Germline assignment: CDR1 SGHRS and CDR2 YFSETQ. The CDR3 loop spans 13 amino acids. Trimming removed 4 bases at V and 4 bases at J, with 12 bases between. The CDR3 DNA reads as TGCGCCAGCAGCACAGGGTCGGGGTACGAGCAGTACTTC. Its translation: CASSTGSGYEQYF.

The J gene is TRBJ2-5, the V gene TRBV5-6, with D perhaps matching TRBD2 (5 bases). CDR1 SGHDT and CDR2 YYEEEE come from the germline V gene. This CDR3 comprises 15 residues. V was clipped by 4 bases and J by 4 bases, with 17 bases between them. This chain's CDR3 is CASSPWASYGETQYF. The CDR3 nucleotides are TGTGCCAGCAGCCCCTGGGCTAGCTATGGAGAGACCCAGTACTTC.

This clonotype has only a few counts. This chain uses TRBV20-1 with TRBJ2-6; D is unresolved. V shed 6 bases and J shed 0 bases, with 9 bases lying between them. Per the germline V gene, CDR1 is DFQATT and CDR2 is SNEGSKA (reference sequence). The CDR3 has 14 amino acids. The CDR3 protein is CSAGYSSGANVLTF. DNA of the CDR3: TGCAGTGCGGGGTATAGCTCTGGGGCCAACGTCCTGACTTTC.

This clonotype has more than one count but fewer than ten. The chain combines TRBV20-1 with TRBJ1-6; no firm D call. Germline V gene sequence: CDR1 DFQATT, CDR2 SNEGSKA (reference sequence). V lost 4 bases, J lost 10 bases, and 23 bases lay in between. This CDR3 spans 16 amino acids. This CDR3 is CSAKRAATQKSSPLHF. DNA of the CDR3: TGCAGTGCTAAGAGGGCGGCCACTCAGAAATCCTCACCCCTCCACTTT.

A few counts support this clonotype. This chain connects TRBV4-1 to TRBJ1-2; TRBD1 matches at 10 bases. The CDR3 covers 15 residues. With V trimmed by 2 bases and J by 8 bases, 8 bases remained unmatched. Germline V gene lookup returns CDR1 MGHRA and CDR2 YSYEKL. DNA for the CDR3: TGCGCCAGCAGCCAATTGACAGGGGGCGGGAGAGGCTACACCTTC. Its protein product is CASSQLTGGGRGYTF.

This clonotype was detected a few times. The V call is TRBV5-6, the J call TRBJ2-1, with 9 nucleotides matching TRBD1. J was trimmed by 10 bases and V by 5 bases; bases with no gene match: 10. The CDR3 spans 14 residues. The germline gives CDR1 SGHDT, CDR2 YYEEEE. The CDR3 DNA is TGTGCCAGCAGTTATCGGGACAGGGATTACGAGCAGTTCTTC. Translating gives CASSYRDRDYEQFF.

This chain uses TRBV18 with TRBJ2-7; 9 bases match TRBD1. After removal of 4 bases from V and 9 bases from J, the junction contained 13 bases not matched to a gene. The CDR3 spans 15 residues. Germline CDR1 and CDR2: KGHSH and LQKENI. CDR3 nucleotide sequence: TGTGCCAGCTCACTGAAGTCGGGACAGGGCTCAGTGCAGTACTTC. It codes for CASSLKSGQGSVQYF.

The CDR3 sequence: CSAMAAALETQYF. The CDR3 region has the DNA TGCAGTGCTATGGCCGCCGCGTTAGAGACCCAGTACTTC. J is TRBJ2-5 and V is TRBV20-1; D gene unclear. The V and J ends lost 4 bases and 4 bases respectively, with 13 bases between them. CDR1 is DFQATT and CDR2 is SNEGSKA in the germline V gene (reference sequence). This CDR3 comprises 13 residues.

The chain has TRBV20-1 and TRBJ2-1, with 7 bases identical to TRBD1. V was pared by 2 bases and J by 6 bases, with 7 bases of the junction left unmatched. The CDR3 consists of 14 residues. Germline values: CDR1 DFQATT, CDR2 SNEGSKA (reference sequence). This CDR3 reads CSARPPGQRNEQFF. The CDR3, as DNA: TGCAGTGCTAGACCACCGGGACAGCGCAATGAGCAGTTCTTC.

This clonotype came up a few times. J is TRBJ2-1 and V is TRBV5-6, with D unresolved. The CDR3 runs 13 residues. The V gene lost 4 bases and the J gene lost 3 bases, with 8 bases spanning the gap. In germline, CDR1 is SGHDT, CDR2 YYEEEE. The CDR3 sequence: CASSRALYNEQFF. CDR3 bases: TGTGCCAGCAGCCGGGCCCTCTACAATGAGCAGTTCTTC. The whole variable domain, filled in from reference TRBV5-6 and TRBJ2-1, reads DAGVTQSPTHLIKTRGQQVTLRCSPKSGHDTVSWYQQALGQGPQFIFQYYEEEERQRGNFPDRFSGHQFPNYSSELNVNALLLGDSALYLCASSRALYNEQFFGPGTRLTVL.

This clonotype was observed a few times. The V and J genes are TRBV20-1 and TRBJ2-5; the D gene could be TRBD1 or TRBD2 (5 bases each). The CDR3 consists of 15 residues. Trimming shortened V by 0 bases and J by 1 base, and 12 bases separated the two germline ends. Germline CDR1 is DFQATT and CDR2 is SNEGSKA (reference sequence). CDR3 nucleotides: TGCAGTGCTAGAGAAGAGGGGAGATCCCAAGAGACCCAGTACTTC. Translation: CSAREEGRSQETQYF.

The chain recombines TRBV11-2 with TRBJ2-7, with a possible D match to TRBD1 (6 bases). CDR3 length: 15 amino acids. Trimming left V 1 base short and J 4 bases short, with 14 bases between. Per germline, CDR1 SGHAT and CDR2 FQNNGV. The CDR3 spells CASSLGTEFFYEQYF. Written as DNA, the CDR3 is TGTGCCAGCAGCTTAGGGACAGAATTTTTTTACGAGCAGTACTTC.

The chain recombines TRBV7-2 with TRBJ1-6; 7 bases fit TRBD1. From germline, CDR1 is SGHTA and CDR2 FQGNSA. Germline trimming cut 2 bases from V and 9 bases from J; bases unmatched to any gene: 10. There are 16 residues in the CDR3. The CDR3 DNA sequence: TGTGCCAGCAGCTTAACCCCGACAGGGCAGAGTTCACCCCTCCACTTT. Translated, it gives CASSLTPTGQSSPLHF.